Here is one TCR beta chain with its context. Its antigen is undetermined. Method: immunoSEQ multiplex PCR; TCRdb's copy keeps in-frame clones and lacks some. In the table there are about 180,000 clones, just under 95% of which are singletons. This record belongs to a study of T cell responses to AZD1222 COVID-19 vaccine. General study results and limits: There were repertoire samples only from the period after the peak T cell response. Vaccine-related CD4 TCRs covered spike, predominating at 160-218 and 743-854. Once two AZD1222 doses were given, Spike-specific TCR breadth and depth went up.

Trimming removed 5 bases at V and 10 bases at J, with 26 bases between. Per germline, CDR1 SEHNR and CDR2 FQNEAQ (reference sequence). The CDR3 has 16 amino acids. This clonotype was obtained from an adult who received the MenACWY meningococcal vaccine as a control. This sample comprised peripheral blood, obtained 28 days after the second dose of the MenACWY control vaccine. The gene calls are TRBV7-9 and TRBJ1-1; a weak D match, TRBD1 (6 bases). In DNA, the CDR3 is TGTGCCAGCAGCATAGAGGTGGGGACAACCGAGAGAGGAGCTTTCTTT. Protein sequence: CASSIEVGTTERGAFF.